This is a list of T cell receptor beta chains from one sample in a study of T-cell memory formation after mild COVID-19. TCRdb passed the 5' RACE reads through MiXCR, listing each CDR3 protein once. The table records roughly 310,000 distinct CDR3 sequences, roughly 15% of them present only once. Sample: PBMCs or a T cell subset sorted from them (not recorded which). Receptors were obtained from a young man who had mild COVID-19 (a few samples of this study predate the infection). Cell type and time point are not known. The CDR3 runs from the conserved cysteine through the conserved F or W. Each record gives: D gene, V gene, clone size, J gene, CDR3 DNA, CDR3 protein. The D gene is left open where the match is weak. The size entry is marked missing in some rows and otherwise reads once, few, many or a size class.

d_call: .; v_call: TRBV6-6; clone_size: .; j_call: TRBJ2-1; cdr3_nt: TGTGCCACCTTCGTCCCCCAGTCCCAATCGCGGGGGACACTCTCCTACAATGAGCAGTTCTTC; cdr3_aa: CATFVPQSQSRGTLSYNEQFF
d_call: TRBD1; v_call: TRBV25-1; clone_size: .; j_call: TRBJ2-2; cdr3_nt: TGTGCCAGCAGTCCCCGGACAGGGGGCGGGGAGCTGTTTTTT; cdr3_aa: CASSPRTGGGELFF
d_call: .; v_call: TRBV19; clone_size: .; j_call: TRBJ2-6; cdr3_nt: TGTGCCAGTAGTAAGGGTCCCAACGCGGGGGCCAACGTCCTGACTTTC; cdr3_aa: CASSKGPNAGANVLTF
d_call: TRBD2; v_call: TRBV4-2; clone_size: .; j_call: TRBJ2-3; cdr3_nt: TGTGCCAGCAGCCAAGCCGGGGGGGTGTTCAAAGATACGCAGTATTTT; cdr3_aa: CASSQAGGVFKDTQYF
d_call: .; v_call: TRBV12-3/TRBV12-4; clone_size: few; j_call: TRBJ2-3; cdr3_nt: TGTGCCAGCAGTTTGAATGGGAGGCCAGATACGCAGTATTTT; cdr3_aa: CASSLNGRPDTQYF
d_call: .; v_call: TRBV5-1; clone_size: many; j_call: TRBJ2-7; cdr3_nt: TGCGCCAGCAACCTCGGTGGGGTATCCTACGAGCAGTACTTC; cdr3_aa: CASNLGGVSYEQYF
d_call: .; v_call: TRBV4-3; clone_size: .; j_call: TRBJ2-2; cdr3_nt: TGCGCCAGCAGCCAAGAGCAGGGTACGAACACCGGGGAGCTGTTTTTT; cdr3_aa: CASSQEQGTNTGELFF
d_call: .; v_call: TRBV20-1; clone_size: few; j_call: TRBJ2-3; cdr3_nt: TGCAGTGCTAGGGGCGCGGGTAGCACAGATACGCAGTATTTT; cdr3_aa: CSARGAGSTDTQYF
d_call: .; v_call: TRBV6-2/TRBV6-3; clone_size: .; j_call: TRBJ1-6; cdr3_nt: TGTGCCAGCCGCCGGGTGGAGACTCTAAATTCACCCCTCCACTTT; cdr3_aa: CASRRVETLNSPLHF
d_call: .; v_call: TRBV4-3; clone_size: .; j_call: TRBJ1-2; cdr3_nt: TGCGCCAGCAGCCAAGGGAACAGGGCCTGGGGTGACTATGGCTACACCTTC; cdr3_aa: CASSQGNRAWGDYGYTF
d_call: TRBD2; v_call: TRBV7-2; clone_size: many; j_call: TRBJ2-3; cdr3_nt: TGTGCCAGCAGCTTAGGCGGGGGTGTTGGGGATACGCAGTATTTT; cdr3_aa: CASSLGGGVGDTQYF
d_call: TRBD2; v_call: TRBV12-3/TRBV12-4; clone_size: .; j_call: TRBJ2-5; cdr3_nt: TGTGCCAGCAGTTTCGGGTTAGCGGGGGGTTGGGAGACCCAGTACTTC; cdr3_aa: CASSFGLAGGWETQYF
d_call: .; v_call: TRBV29-1; clone_size: .; j_call: TRBJ1-2; cdr3_nt: TGCAGCTCAACTCCCGGGACCCATGGGGGCTACACCTTC; cdr3_aa: CSSTPGTHGGYTF
d_call: TRBD1; v_call: TRBV19; clone_size: .; j_call: TRBJ2-3; cdr3_nt: TGTGCCAGTAGTGGACAGGGTCTAGGCACAGATACGCAGTATTTT; cdr3_aa: CASSGQGLGTDTQYF
d_call: TRBD1; v_call: TRBV7-9; clone_size: few; j_call: TRBJ1-4; cdr3_nt: TGTGCCAGCAGCTCTCCCAAACAGGGGCGCGGTGAAAAACTGTTTTTT; cdr3_aa: CASSSPKQGRGEKLFF
d_call: TRBD2; v_call: TRBV12-3/TRBV12-4; clone_size: .; j_call: TRBJ2-7; cdr3_nt: TGTGCCAGCACTAGACTAGCGGGGGGGCTGTACGAGCAGTACTTC; cdr3_aa: CASTRLAGGLYEQYF
d_call: TRBD1; v_call: TRBV12-3/TRBV12-4; clone_size: many; j_call: TRBJ2-3; cdr3_nt: TGTGCCAGCAGGGGACGACAGGGTATCACAGATACGCAGTATTTT; cdr3_aa: CASRGRQGITDTQYF
d_call: .; v_call: TRBV5-5; clone_size: .; j_call: TRBJ2-7; cdr3_nt: TGTGCCAGCAGCTTGGGCAGCGTGGTACTCTACGAGCAGTACTTC; cdr3_aa: CASSLGSVVLYEQYF
d_call: TRBD1; v_call: TRBV18; clone_size: .; j_call: TRBJ1-1; cdr3_nt: TGTGCCAGCTCACCTCGACAGGGGAGGCCTGAAGCTTTCTTT; cdr3_aa: CASSPRQGRPEAFF
d_call: TRBD1; v_call: TRBV28; clone_size: .; j_call: TRBJ2-4; cdr3_nt: TGTGCCAGCAATCCATCCGGGACAGGGATAATTCAGTACTTC; cdr3_aa: CASNPSGTGIIQYF
d_call: .; v_call: TRBV5-1; clone_size: many; j_call: TRBJ1-4; cdr3_nt: TGCGCCAGCAGCCCCGGGCGGAGGGGGGCCCTAGCCAACGCAACTAATGAAAAACTGTTTTTT; cdr3_aa: CASSPGRRGALANATNEKLFF
d_call: TRBD2; v_call: TRBV2; clone_size: .; j_call: TRBJ2-1; cdr3_nt: TGTGCCAGCACTGTGCGGGGGGCCGGGGATGAGCAGTTCTTC; cdr3_aa: CASTVRGAGDEQFF
d_call: .; v_call: TRBV5-6; clone_size: few; j_call: TRBJ1-4; cdr3_nt: TGTGCCAGCAGCTTGACCGGAACTAATGAAAAACTGTTTTTT; cdr3_aa: CASSLTGTNEKLFF
d_call: .; v_call: TRBV5-4; clone_size: few; j_call: TRBJ1-6; cdr3_nt: TGTGCCAGCAGCGAGGGAGGGACGGGATACTCACCCCTCCACTTT; cdr3_aa: CASSEGGTGYSPLHF
d_call: TRBD2; v_call: TRBV7-6; clone_size: .; j_call: TRBJ2-3; cdr3_nt: TGTGCCAGCAGCCCGAGACTAGCGGGGGGCCCCGTGGCTGGAGATACGCAGTATTTT; cdr3_aa: CASSPRLAGGPVAGDTQYF
d_call: TRBD2; v_call: TRBV2; clone_size: .; j_call: TRBJ2-1; cdr3_nt: TGTGCCAGCATGAAGACTAGCGGGGCGTCTACGAATGAGCAGTTCTTC; cdr3_aa: CASMKTSGASTNEQFF
d_call: .; v_call: TRBV12-3/TRBV12-4; clone_size: few; j_call: TRBJ2-5; cdr3_nt: TGTGCCAGCACCCTACCAGGAGTGGGGACCCAGTACTTC; cdr3_aa: CASTLPGVGTQYF
d_call: .; v_call: TRBV6-6; clone_size: few; j_call: TRBJ2-5; cdr3_nt: TGTGCCAGCACCGGGACTCAAGGGGGCCAAGAGACCCAGTACTTC; cdr3_aa: CASTGTQGGQETQYF
d_call: .; v_call: TRBV20-1; clone_size: .; j_call: TRBJ1-6; cdr3_nt: TGCAGTGCTAGGGCTACCCAAGCCTATAATTCACCCCTCCACTTT; cdr3_aa: CSARATQAYNSPLHF
d_call: .; v_call: TRBV9; clone_size: .; j_call: TRBJ2-1; cdr3_nt: TGTGCCAGCAGCGAGCAGGGCTACAATGAGCAGTTCTTC; cdr3_aa: CASSEQGYNEQFF
d_call: .; v_call: TRBV7-2; clone_size: .; j_call: TRBJ2-7; cdr3_nt: TGTGCCAGCAGGTTAGAGATCTTGGGACTTTACGAGCAGTACTTC; cdr3_aa: CASRLEILGLYEQYF
d_call: TRBD1; v_call: TRBV12-3/TRBV12-4; clone_size: .; j_call: TRBJ1-2; cdr3_nt: TGTGCCAGCAGTTTGGGCAGGGGGGGCCTCTATGGCTACACCTTC; cdr3_aa: CASSLGRGGLYGYTF
d_call: .; v_call: TRBV10-3; clone_size: many; j_call: TRBJ2-3; cdr3_nt: TGTGCCACCCTCGGGGAGCCCTCCACAGATACGCAGTATTTT; cdr3_aa: CATLGEPSTDTQYF
d_call: .; v_call: TRBV7-6; clone_size: .; j_call: TRBJ1-2; cdr3_nt: TGTGCCAGCAGCTTATTTCGTGGGAGGAACTATGGCTACACCTTC; cdr3_aa: CASSLFRGRNYGYTF
d_call: TRBD1; v_call: TRBV11-2; clone_size: .; j_call: TRBJ2-7; cdr3_nt: TGTGCCAGCAGCTTAGATGCGGCAGGGGGACAGTACTTC; cdr3_aa: CASSLDAAGGQYF
d_call: .; v_call: TRBV9; clone_size: few; j_call: TRBJ2-7; cdr3_nt: TGTGCCAGCAGCGTAGGAGGAACAGGGTACTACGAGCAGTACTTC; cdr3_aa: CASSVGGTGYYEQYF
d_call: TRBD2; v_call: TRBV3-1; clone_size: .; j_call: TRBJ2-1; cdr3_nt: TGTGCCAGCAGCCAACCAATAGCGGGGAAGAATGAGCAGTTCTTC; cdr3_aa: CASSQPIAGKNEQFF
d_call: .; v_call: TRBV9; clone_size: few; j_call: TRBJ2-5; cdr3_nt: TGTGCCAGCAGCGTAACAGGAAAAGGGGCCGAAGAGACCCAGTACTTC; cdr3_aa: CASSVTGKGAEETQYF
d_call: TRBD2; v_call: TRBV7-2; clone_size: .; j_call: TRBJ2-3; cdr3_nt: TGTGCCAGCAGCTTACTTCTTACGGGGGGGCCAGAGGCAGATACGAAGTATTTT; cdr3_aa: CASSLLLTGGPEADTKYF
d_call: .; v_call: TRBV9; clone_size: few; j_call: TRBJ2-5; cdr3_nt: TGTGCCAGCTCCCCGGAGGGCCGTGGAGAGACCCAGTACTTC; cdr3_aa: CASSPEGRGETQYF
d_call: TRBD1; v_call: TRBV5-1; clone_size: many; j_call: TRBJ2-7; cdr3_nt: TGCGCCAGCGCCCGCTCCGGGACAGGGGAGTACGAGCAGTACTTC; cdr3_aa: CASARSGTGEYEQYF
d_call: .; v_call: TRBV29-1; clone_size: few; j_call: TRBJ1-1; cdr3_nt: TGCAGCGCCTTCGACAGGAACACTGAAGCTTTCTTT; cdr3_aa: CSAFDRNTEAFF
d_call: TRBD1; v_call: TRBV5-1; clone_size: few; j_call: TRBJ1-5; cdr3_nt: TGCGCCAGCAGCTCGGGACAGGGGGCGAATCAGCCCCAGCATTTT; cdr3_aa: CASSSGQGANQPQHF
d_call: .; v_call: TRBV24-1; clone_size: .; j_call: TRBJ2-1; cdr3_nt: TGTGCCACCATGCAGGGGAAGAATGAGCAGTTCTTC; cdr3_aa: CATMQGKNEQFF
d_call: .; v_call: TRBV24-1; clone_size: .; j_call: TRBJ1-2; cdr3_nt: TGTGCCACCAGTGATCCCGGTAGCGGCTATGGCTACACCTTC; cdr3_aa: CATSDPGSGYGYTF
d_call: TRBD1; v_call: TRBV7-3; clone_size: many; j_call: TRBJ2-6; cdr3_nt: TGTGCCAGCAGCTACCCGGGACAGCCCGACCCTCCTGGGGCCAACGTCCTGACTTTC; cdr3_aa: CASSYPGQPDPPGANVLTF
d_call: .; v_call: TRBV6-5; clone_size: .; j_call: TRBJ1-2; cdr3_nt: TGTGCCAGCAGTCCCGGGGCCGGAGCAGTCTATGGCTACACCTTC; cdr3_aa: CASSPGAGAVYGYTF
d_call: .; v_call: TRBV29-1; clone_size: .; j_call: TRBJ1-2; cdr3_nt: TGCAGCGTTGGGCAGGGAGCTAACTATGGCTACACCTTC; cdr3_aa: CSVGQGANYGYTF
d_call: TRBD2; v_call: TRBV19; clone_size: many; j_call: TRBJ2-7; cdr3_nt: TGTGCCAGTAGCTCGGGGGGACCCTACGAGCAGTACTTC; cdr3_aa: CASSSGGPYEQYF
d_call: .; v_call: TRBV6-5; clone_size: few; j_call: TRBJ2-6; cdr3_nt: TGTGCCAGCAGTTACGGTCCCTCTGGGGCCAACGTCCTGACTTTC; cdr3_aa: CASSYGPSGANVLTF